The T cell receptor (beta chain) under discussion was sequenced for a study of blood T cell repertoires in COVID-19. The CDR3 loop spans 16 amino acids. V was cut by 4 bases and J by 6 bases, with 19 bases left in between. Germline CDR1 and CDR2: SGHRS and YFSETQ. Sequenced by immunoSEQ multiplex PCR; TCRdb stores in-frame clones only, minus some. Of tens of thousands of clones listed, roughly 80% are singletons. The chain links TRBV5-1 to TRBJ2-2; D unclear. Sequencing used peripheral blood. The receptor's source is a human donor in a cohort sampled during active COVID-19. The CDR3 protein is CASSVAGVAVAGELFF. The CDR3 DNA reads as TGCGCCAGCAGCGTTGCCGGCGTGGCGGTTGCCGGGGAGCTGTTTTTT.